The 24 T cell receptor beta chains listed next were all sequenced from one sample in a study of T cell repertoires in cytomegalovirus infection. MiXCR was run by TCRdb on the reads, yielding one entry per CDR3 protein. The data contain 55,000 to 85,000 distinct CDR3 sequences, 4% of them singletons. Sequencing input: PBMCs. The receptors come from a human donor in good health (CMV status not recorded). Some clones in this sample may be carry-over from other donors' samples.

This clonotype was seen at least ten times. This chain uses TRBV29-1 with TRBJ2-7; D is unresolved. V was pared by 5 bases and J by 2 bases, with 16 bases between. The CDR3 has 14 amino acids. Germline-derived CDR1 and CDR2 are SQVTM and ANQGSEA. The CDR3 DNA reads as TGCAGCGTTATTAGAACCGGCTCTCCCTACGAGCAGTACTTC. Translated: CSVIRTGSPYEQYF.

This clonotype has ten or more counts. The chain couples TRBV7-4 to TRBJ1-1; 7 bases match TRBD1. With 5 bases clipped from V and 7 bases from J, the junction kept 19 bases outside the gene matches. CDR3 length: 17 residues. In germline, CDR1 is SGHVT, CDR2 SQSDAQ. CDR3: CASSPTGWDSGGVEAFF. The CDR3 coding sequence is TGTGCCAGCAGCCCCACTGGATGGGACAGTGGAGGAGTTGAAGCTTTCTTT.

Many counts were recorded for this clonotype. V is TRBV18 and J is TRBJ1-5; tentative D call: TRBD1 (6 bases). There are 14 residues in the CDR3. Germline V gene sequence: CDR1 KGHSH, CDR2 LQKENI. V lost 3 bases and J 6 bases, leaving 12 bases between the germline ends. In nucleotides, the CDR3 is TGTGCCAGCTCACCTCGACAGGTAGTTCAGCCCCAGCATTTT. It translates to CASSPRQVVQPQHF.

At least ten counts were recorded for this clonotype. This chain joins TRBV7-2 and TRBJ2-7; TRBD2 matches 9 bases. Germline CDR1 SGHTA, CDR2 FQGNSA. Germline trimming cut 4 bases from V and 3 bases from J; bases unmatched to any gene: 7. The CDR3 length is 15 residues. The DNA of the CDR3 is TGTGCCAGCAGCTCGATGCGGGAGGGCCTCTACGAGCAGTACTTC. Translated, it gives CASSSMREGLYEQYF.

This clonotype was counted at least ten times. The J gene is TRBJ2-1, the V gene TRBV6-1, with D hard to call. The V end was cut by 6 bases, the J end by 0 bases, with 15 bases between. The V gene's germline CDR1 is MNHNS and CDR2 SASEGT. The CDR3 extends over 16 amino acids. The CDR3 reads CASRSSASSSYNEQFF. The CDR3 nucleotides read TGTGCCAGCAGAAGCAGCGCGTCAAGCTCCTACAATGAGCAGTTCTTC.

In this sample, this clonotype turned up many times. V and J are TRBV4-2 and TRBJ2-7, with TRBD2 identical over 10 bases. J lost 5 bases, V lost 4 bases, and 11 bases had no gene match. CDR1 LGHNA and CDR2 YNFKEQ come from the germline V gene. This CDR3 has 16 residues. CDR3 sequence: CASSPTGTSGTHEQYF. CDR3 coding DNA: TGTGCCAGCAGCCCCACTGGCACTAGCGGGACCCACGAGCAGTACTTC.

This clonotype was detected many times. The chain employs TRBV7-3 and TRBJ2-1; D gene ambiguous. The CDR3 runs to 13 residues. The V gene lost 2 bases and the J gene lost 6 bases, with 8 bases spanning the gap. Germline-derived CDR1 and CDR2 are SGHTA and FQGTGA. The CDR3 region has the DNA TGTGCCAGCAGCTTATTCTCGGTCAATGAGCAGTTCTTC. This codes for CASSLFSVNEQFF.

This clonotype has ten or more counts. V is TRBV7-2 and J is TRBJ2-7; 8 bases match TRBD1. The CDR3 consists of 15 residues. Germline trimming cut 2 bases from V and 0 bases from J; bases unmatched to any gene: 3. Germline CDR1 is SGHTA and CDR2 is FQGNSA. CDR3 nucleotide sequence: TGTGCCAGCAGCTTATCGGGACAGGCCTCCTACGAGCAGTACTTC. Its translation: CASSLSGQASYEQYF.

This clonotype was observed many times. The J gene is TRBJ1-3, the V gene TRBV19, with D hard to call. V was trimmed by 6 bases and J by 2 bases, leaving 5 bases between them. The germline gives CDR1 LNHDA, CDR2 SQIVND (reference sequence). The CDR3 extends over 12 amino acids. The CDR3 DNA reads TGTGCCAGTAGCCGGCCTGGAAACACCATATATTTT. Amino acid sequence: CASSRPGNTIYF. The full variable domain, in which reference TRBV19 and TRBJ1-3 provide the parts outside the CDR3, is DGGITQSPKYLFRKEGQNVTLSCEQNLNHDAMYWYRQDPGQGLRLIYYSQIVNDFQKGDIAEGYSVSREKKESFPLTVTSAQKNPTAFYLCASSRPGNTIYFGEGSWLTVV.

In DNA, the CDR3 is TGTGCCAGCAGCCCTGCAGGGACGGTGAATTCACCCCTCCACTTT. It translates to CASSPAGTVNSPLHF. The rearrangement uses TRBV9 and TRBJ1-6; the D gene is possibly TRBD1 (5 bases). This CDR3 has 15 amino acids. Germline V gene lookup returns CDR1 SGDLS and CDR2 YYNGEE. V dropped 4 bases and J dropped 7 bases, with 15 bases sitting between them.

This clonotype was counted ten times or more. This chain uses TRBV12-3 or TRBV12-4 with TRBJ2-3, with D possibly TRBD1 on 5 matching bases. The CDR3 consists of 12 residues. Between the trimmed V and J ends, which lost 6 bases and 6 bases, there was a span of 10 bases. The CDR3 bases are TGTGCCAGCAGCGACAGTGGGGATACGCAGTATTTT. Its translation is CASSDSGDTQYF.

This clonotype showed up many times. The gene calls are TRBV11-2 and TRBJ2-7; D possibly corresponds to TRBD1 (5 bases). The CDR3 runs 14 residues. V lost 1 base, J lost 5 bases, and 12 bases lay in between. CDR1 is SGHAT, CDR2 FQNNGV, per germline. CDR3 protein: CASSLGPGFHEQYF. For the CDR3, the DNA is TGTGCCAGCAGCTTAGGGCCAGGGTTCCACGAGCAGTACTTC.

This clonotype was observed many times. The rearrangement joins TRBV2 to TRBJ2-5, with 9 bases matching TRBD1. V lost 4 bases to trimming and J lost 4 bases; unmatched junction nucleotides: 7. The CDR3 runs 15 residues. The germline CDR1 and CDR2 sequences are SNHLY and FYNNEI. CDR3 coding DNA: TGTGCCAGCAGTGTGGGACAGGGACTTGCAGAGACCCAGTACTTC. Its translation is CASSVGQGLAETQYF. Drawing the rest from reference TRBV2 and TRBJ2-5, the complete variable domain is EPEVTQTPSHQVTQMGQEVILRCVPISNHLYFYWYRQILGQKVEFLVSFYNNEISEKSEIFDDQFSVERPDGSNFTLKIRSTKLEDSAMYFCASSVGQGLAETQYFGPGTRLLVL.

This clonotype showed up just a few times. The chain has TRBV7-2 and TRBJ2-7; D is perhaps TRBD1 or TRBD2 (5 bases each). V was trimmed by 5 bases and J by 4 bases, leaving 18 bases between them. This CDR3 region has 15 residues. Germline values: CDR1 SGHTA, CDR2 FQGNSA. CDR3 residues: CASSPGQALAYEQYF. DNA for the CDR3: TGTGCCAGCAGCCCGGGGCAGGCATTAGCTTACGAGCAGTACTTC.

This clonotype was found many times. The chain employs TRBV7-2 and TRBJ1-6; D unresolved. CDR3 length: 13 amino acids. Germline CDR1 and CDR2: SGHTA and FQGNSA. Between the trimmed V and J ends, which lost 5 bases and 4 bases, there was a span of 6 bases. CDR3 bases: TGTGCCAGCAGCGGATATTATAATTCACCCCTCCACTTT. This translates into CASSGYYNSPLHF.

The sample holds many counts of this clonotype. The chain employs TRBV20-1 and TRBJ2-5; possibly TRBD2 for D (5 bases). V was cut by 4 bases and J by 6 bases, with 15 bases left in between. The CDR3 totals 13 residues. Germline-derived CDR1 and CDR2 are DFQATT and SNEGSKA (reference sequence). The CDR3 protein is CSANEGSAKTQYF. The CDR3 coding sequence is TGCAGTGCTAACGAGGGCAGCGCCAAGACCCAGTACTTC.

This clonotype was found many times. The chain carries TRBV6-2 or TRBV6-3 and TRBJ2-1; 10 bases are shared with TRBD2. V shed 4 bases, J shed 2 bases, and the junction held 2 bases outside the gene matches. The CDR3 has 15 amino acids. Germline CDR1 reads MNHEY; CDR2 reads SVGEGT. For the CDR3, the DNA is TGTGCCAGCAGTTCCGGGACTAGCGCCTACAATGAGCAGTTCTTC. It translates to CASSSGTSAYNEQFF.

This clonotype appeared many times. The rearrangement joins TRBV7-9 to TRBJ2-2, with 7 bases that match TRBD1. CDR1 and CDR2 from the germline V gene are SEHNR and FQNEAQ (reference sequence). CDR3 length: 15 residues. V was pared by 5 bases and J by 5 bases, with 8 bases of the junction left unmatched. The CDR3 protein is CASSAPTGITGELFF. In DNA, the CDR3 is TGTGCCAGCAGCGCCCCGACAGGGATTACCGGGGAGCTGTTTTTT.

This clonotype was recorded many times. J is TRBJ2-1 and V is TRBV6-5; D is unresolved. Per germline, CDR1 MNHEY and CDR2 SVGAGI. The CDR3 runs to 12 residues. The V end was cut by 5 bases, the J end by 4 bases, with 6 bases between. CDR3 region: CASSRVYNEQFF. The CDR3 region has the DNA TGTGCCAGCAGTAGAGTATACAATGAGCAGTTCTTC.

This clonotype was seen repeatedly, ten times or more. This chain connects TRBV7-2 to TRBJ1-1; TRBD1 might be the D (6 bases). The germline V gene has CDR1 SGHTA and CDR2 FQGNSA. The CDR3 loop spans 14 amino acids. The ends were cut back, 4 bases at V and 4 bases at J, with 13 bases in the middle. CDR3 amino acids: CASSSHRELTEAFF. The CDR3 region has the DNA TGTGCCAGCAGCTCCCACAGGGAACTCACTGAAGCTTTCTTT.

This clonotype was counted at least ten times. The chain joins TRBV7-2 to TRBJ2-7; D ambiguous. V was pared by 5 bases and J by 2 bases, with 16 bases between. The CDR3 has 15 residues. Germline CDR1 and CDR2: SGHTA and FQGNSA. The CDR3 nucleotides read TGTGCCAGCAGCCCCCGGGCTGGTCAACCCTACGAGCAGTACTTC. This encodes CASSPRAGQPYEQYF.

For this clonotype: A much bigger clone sits one base away, suggesting this may be a read error. This chain uses TRBV28 with TRBJ2-5; 12 bases line up with TRBD2. Germline V lookup: CDR1 MDHEN, CDR2 SYDVKM. Losses at the gene ends were 7 bases for V and 4 bases for J; bases not matched to a gene: 10. The CDR3 is 16 residues long. CDR3 in amino acids: CASNIRMGLAGETQYF. CDR3 in DNA: TGTGCCAGCAACATCAGAATGGGACTAGCGGGAGAGACCCAGTACTTC.

This clonotype was observed many times. The chain uses TRBV6-2 or TRBV6-3 and TRBJ2-2, with D possibly being TRBD1 (7 bases). V was shortened by 7 bases and J by 2 bases, with 17 bases between the two germline ends. CDR3 length: 16 residues. Per germline, CDR1 MNHEY and CDR2 SVGEGT. The CDR3 sequence: CASIRRGEINTGELFF. The CDR3 DNA follows: TGTGCCAGCATCCGCAGGGGGGAGATTAACACCGGGGAGCTGTTTTTT.

The chain couples TRBV19 to TRBJ2-7; no clear D gene. This CDR3 comprises 14 residues. CDR1 and CDR2 from the germline V gene are LNHDA and SQIVND (reference sequence). The germline V and J ends were trimmed by 5 bases and 0 bases, with 11 bases remaining between them. For the CDR3, the DNA is TGTGCCAGTAGTGGCTCCCACAGCTCCTACGAGCAGTACTTC. This gives the protein CASSGSHSSYEQYF.